This T cell receptor beta chain was observed in a study of cytomegalovirus exposure and HLA in healthy donors. Study observations and caveats: The study listed approximately 170 cytomegalovirus-associated TCR beta chains. Within the data, a cluster of highly shared sequence variants was likely a sequencing artifact.

A multiplex PCR was run with 60 Vbeta primers and 13 Jbeta primers. Repertoires were generated with immunoSEQ multiplex PCR, while TCRdb's copy carries only in-frame clones and drops some. Of 150,000 to 200,000 clones listed, roughly 80% are singletons. Comments on this clone: The antigen is undetermined.

Sequenced: PBMCs. The source of this sequence is a woman aged 40-49 years in good health and CMV-seropositive.

CDR3 nucleotides: TGTGCCAGTACGGCGGTGGATGGGGCCAACGTCCTGACTTTC. Residues: CASTAVDGANVLTF. The chain joins TRBV19 to TRBJ2-6, with unresolved D. The germline V gene encodes CDR1 LNHDA and CDR2 SQIVND (reference sequence). This CDR3 has 14 residues. V was pared by 7 bases and J by 3 bases, with 10 bases between.